The rows below give T cell receptor beta chains drawn from one sample of a study of PD-1 blockade in mismatch repair-deficient tumors. These TCRs are of unknown antigen specificity. The protocol was immunoSEQ multiplex PCR, while the TCRdb copy is restricted to in-frame clones and leaves out a portion. The repertoire holds more than 7,500 clones, with over 75% as singletons. The source was cells cultured in vitro, collected from a patient treated with pembrolizumab. Every receptor here comes from an adult with mismatch repair-deficient cancer. Each CDR3 is given with its conserved first and last residue. The order of the fields is J gene, V gene, D gene, clone size, CDR3 DNA, CDR3 protein. The D gene is left open where the match is weak. Not all rows give a size; the values are once, few, many and, for expanded clones, a class.

J gene: TRBJ2-5; V gene: TRBV5-1; D gene: TRBD1; clone size: -; CDR3 DNA: TGCGCCAGCAGCTTGGATGGGACAGGGCCAGAGACCCAGTACTTC; CDR3 protein: CASSLDGTGPETQYF
J gene: TRBJ1-1; V gene: TRBV28; D gene: -; clone size: -; CDR3 DNA: TGTGCCAGCAGTTCGCATGGACAGAAGAACACTGAAGCTTTCTTT; CDR3 protein: CASSSHGQKNTEAFF
J gene: TRBJ2-7; V gene: TRBV19; D gene: TRBD2; clone size: few; CDR3 DNA: TGTGCCAGTAGCGGCGGGAGGGAATTCTACGAGCAGTACTTC; CDR3 protein: CASSGGREFYEQYF
J gene: TRBJ1-3; V gene: TRBV7-2; D gene: -; clone size: -; CDR3 DNA: TGTGCCAGCAGCGCAACAGGGATCTCTGGAAACACCATATATTTT; CDR3 protein: CASSATGISGNTIYF
J gene: TRBJ2-3; V gene: TRBV7-2; D gene: -; clone size: -; CDR3 DNA: TGTGCCAGCAGCCCGGACTTCACAGATACGCAGTATTTT; CDR3 protein: CASSPDFTDTQYF
J gene: TRBJ1-1; V gene: TRBV6-5; D gene: -; clone size: once; CDR3 DNA: TGTGCCAGCAGTTCCACTCCCCCGCCGGCATCGAATGAAGCTTTCTTT; CDR3 protein: CASSSTPPPASNEAFF
J gene: TRBJ2-1; V gene: TRBV27; D gene: TRBD2; clone size: -; CDR3 DNA: TGTGCCAGCAGAAGGGGAGCGGGAAGCTCCTACAATGAGCAGTTCTTC; CDR3 protein: CASRRGAGSSYNEQFF
J gene: TRBJ2-1; V gene: TRBV6-4; D gene: TRBD2; clone size: -; CDR3 DNA: TGTGCCAGCAGTCTAGCGGCCGAAGGGAACAATGAGCAGTTCTTC; CDR3 protein: CASSLAAEGNNEQFF
J gene: TRBJ1-5; V gene: TRBV15; D gene: TRBD1; clone size: -; CDR3 DNA: TGTGCCACCAGCAGAGGGGGACAGGGGGTAAGGCCCCAGCATTTT; CDR3 protein: CATSRGGQGVRPQHF
J gene: TRBJ2-3; V gene: TRBV7-9; D gene: -; clone size: -; CDR3 DNA: TGTGCCAGCAGACATCCTGCCCGAGCCACAGATACGCAGTATTTT; CDR3 protein: CASRHPARATDTQYF
J gene: TRBJ1-2; V gene: TRBV6-6; D gene: -; clone size: -; CDR3 DNA: TGTGCCAGCAGTTATAGGGCTATATCTCCGGGCTACACCTTC; CDR3 protein: CASSYRAISPGYTF
J gene: TRBJ1-2; V gene: TRBV28; D gene: -; clone size: -; CDR3 DNA: TGTGCCAGCAGTATTGGGGGGCGCTATGGCTACACCTTC; CDR3 protein: CASSIGGRYGYTF
J gene: TRBJ1-1; V gene: TRBV18; D gene: -; clone size: -; CDR3 DNA: TGTGCCAGCTCACCACCTCTCTCTGAAGCTTTCTTT; CDR3 protein: CASSPPLSEAFF
J gene: TRBJ2-7; V gene: TRBV9; D gene: -; clone size: -; CDR3 DNA: TGTGCCAGCAGCGTAGTACCCACCGGAGGATACGAGCAGTACTTC; CDR3 protein: CASSVVPTGGYEQYF
J gene: TRBJ2-1; V gene: TRBV19; D gene: -; clone size: -; CDR3 DNA: TGTGCCAGTAGTAAGGAGGGCGGAAACTACAATGAGCAGTTCTTC; CDR3 protein: CASSKEGGNYNEQFF
J gene: TRBJ1-5; V gene: TRBV28; D gene: -; clone size: -; CDR3 DNA: TGTGCCAGTAGTTTCTTGGCTCAGCCCCAGCATTTT; CDR3 protein: CASSFLAQPQHF
J gene: TRBJ1-4; V gene: TRBV5-1; D gene: -; clone size: -; CDR3 DNA: TGCGCCAGCAGCGAAGGGGCCACGATAAATGAAAAACTGTTTTTT; CDR3 protein: CASSEGATINEKLFF
J gene: TRBJ2-2; V gene: TRBV29-1; D gene: TRBD1; clone size: -; CDR3 DNA: TGCAGCGCGGGACAGCTGAGCACCGGGGAGCTGTTTTTT; CDR3 protein: CSAGQLSTGELFF
J gene: TRBJ1-2; V gene: TRBV7-9; D gene: TRBD1; clone size: -; CDR3 DNA: TGTGCCAGCAGCTTTACGACAGGGAACTATGGCTACACCTTC; CDR3 protein: CASSFTTGNYGYTF
J gene: TRBJ2-1; V gene: TRBV9; D gene: TRBD2; clone size: few; CDR3 DNA: TGTGCCAGCAGCGTTAGCGGGAGGGCCGGCAATGAGCAGTTCTTC; CDR3 protein: CASSVSGRAGNEQFF
J gene: TRBJ1-2; V gene: TRBV27; D gene: -; clone size: -; CDR3 DNA: TGTGCCAGCAGTCGGGCCTCCGGCAGGCATGGCTACACCTTC; CDR3 protein: CASSRASGRHGYTF
J gene: TRBJ2-3; V gene: TRBV5-1; D gene: -; clone size: -; CDR3 DNA: TGCGCCAGCAGCGAACAACTGAGGGATACGCAGTATTTT; CDR3 protein: CASSEQLRDTQYF
J gene: TRBJ2-3; V gene: TRBV19; D gene: -; clone size: -; CDR3 DNA: TGTGCCAGTAGCAAAACTAGCACAGATACGCAGTATTTT; CDR3 protein: CASSKTSTDTQYF
J gene: TRBJ2-7; V gene: TRBV9; D gene: -; clone size: -; CDR3 DNA: TGTGCCAGCAGCCTCGCGACAGTTTCCGACGAGCAGTACTTC; CDR3 protein: CASSLATVSDEQYF
J gene: TRBJ2-7; V gene: TRBV27; D gene: -; clone size: -; CDR3 DNA: TGTGCCAGCAACGGGGGGCACGAGCAGTACTTC; CDR3 protein: CASNGGHEQYF
J gene: TRBJ2-7; V gene: TRBV28; D gene: TRBD1; clone size: once; CDR3 DNA: TGTGCCAGCAGTAAGACAGGGGGCTTGGGGCAGTACTTC; CDR3 protein: CASSKTGGLGQYF
J gene: TRBJ2-1; V gene: TRBV5-1; D gene: -; clone size: -; CDR3 DNA: TGCGCCAGCAGCTTGGATACGGGGTCCTACAATGAGCAGTTCTTC; CDR3 protein: CASSLDTGSYNEQFF
J gene: TRBJ2-7; V gene: TRBV18; D gene: -; clone size: -; CDR3 DNA: TGTGCCAGCTCACCAATCTCTCCGGGCCAGACCTACGAGCAGTACTTC; CDR3 protein: CASSPISPGQTYEQYF
J gene: TRBJ2-7; V gene: TRBV11-2; D gene: -; clone size: -; CDR3 DNA: TGTGCCAGCAGCGCCCATGCGGGACAGACCTACGAGCAGTACTTC; CDR3 protein: CASSAHAGQTYEQYF